A single sample gave rise to the 7 T cell receptor beta chains below, sequenced in a study of blood T cells in healthy people across ages. Through a sample-barcoded 5' primer and a J-beta primer mix, a second PCR was run for roughly 7 to 11 cycles. MiXCR, run by TCRdb on the 5' RACE reads, gives a single entry per CDR3 protein. Of about 1.5 million distinct CDR3 sequences detected, 35% to 45% appear once; the ten largest clones hold more than 4%. Input material: blood. The origin of the receptors is a young woman in good health.

This clonotype was recorded a few times. The chain uses TRBV7-2 and TRBJ2-5; D is ambiguous. Deletions cut 1 base from V and 1 base from J, with 10 bases between. The CDR3 covers 15 residues. Germline CDR1 reads SGHTA; CDR2 reads FQGNSA. The DNA of the CDR3 is TGTGCCAGCAGCTTAGTGGTGGGGATCCAAGAGACCCAGTACTTC. Translating it yields CASSLVVGIQETQYF.

V and J are TRBV4-3 and TRBJ1-4, with a possible D match to TRBD1 (5 bases). Per the germline V gene, CDR1 is LGHNA and CDR2 is YSLEER. The CDR3 runs 16 residues. Trimming took 0 bases from V and 8 from J, leaving 16 bases between them. CDR3 in DNA: TGCGCCAGCAGCCAAGAATGGGGGGGGGAAGGGGAAAAACTGTTTTTT. The encoded protein is CASSQEWGGEGEKLFF.

The rearrangement joins TRBV7-3 to TRBJ2-1; 9 bases are a match to TRBD2. V was pared by 2 bases and J by 3 bases, with 5 bases of the junction left unmatched. CDR1 is SGHTA, CDR2 FQGTGA, per germline. The CDR3 extends over 16 amino acids. The CDR3 loop is CASSLVAGVHYNEQFF. The CDR3, as DNA: TGTGCCAGCAGCTTAGTAGCGGGAGTTCACTACAATGAGCAGTTCTTC.

The V and J genes are TRBV15 and TRBJ2-7; 7 positions match TRBD2. V gave up 5 bases and J gave up 3 bases; unmatched junction bases: 10. The CDR3 sequence is 15 residues long. The germline CDR1 and CDR2 sequences are LNHNV and YYDKDF (reference sequence). The CDR3, as DNA: TGTGCCACCAGCCCGGGACTACCTTACCACTACGAGCAGTACTTC. It specifies CATSPGLPYHYEQYF. The entire variable domain, with the rest obtained from reference TRBV15 and TRBJ2-7, is as follows: DAMVIQNPRYQVTQFGKPVTLSCSQTLNHNVMYWYQQKSSQAPKLLFHYYDKDFNNEADTPDNFQSRRPNTSFCFLDIRSPGLGDTAMYLCATSPGLPYHYEQYFGPGTRLTVT.

This clonotype showed up just a few times. The rearrangement links TRBV2 to TRBJ1-6; 8 nucleotides agree with TRBD1. The CDR3 spans 13 residues. Trimming took 8 bases from V and 9 from J; bases not matched to a gene: 6. Germline-derived CDR1 and CDR2 are SNHLY and FYNNEI. This CDR3 reads CASSRGQGSPLHF. The CDR3 DNA reads as TGTGCCAGCTCGCGAGGACAGGGTTCACCCCTCCACTTT.

This clonotype was counted between two and nine times. The chain recombines TRBV21-1 with TRBJ1-2; TRBD1, as called in the table, went unchecked against the DNA. TRBV21-1 is given as a pseudogene. This CDR3 has 12 amino acids. The CDR3 reads CARAQYLLGYTF. CDR3 DNA: TGTGCCCGGGCGCAGTATCTTTTAGGCTACACCTTC.

This chain joins TRBV2 and TRBJ2-5; D is possibly TRBD2 (6 bases). The CDR3 has 15 amino acids. Germline CDR1 SNHLY, CDR2 FYNNEI. The ends were cut back, 5 bases at V and 0 bases at J, with 13 bases in the middle. The CDR3 protein is CASSLAEAYQETQYF. CDR3 sequence (DNA): TGTGCCAGCAGTTTAGCGGAAGCGTACCAAGAGACCCAGTACTTC.